These T cell receptor beta chains were read from a single sample in a study of identical twins' blood T cells. TCRdb re-called the 5' RACE reads with MiXCR, one entry per CDR3 protein. The sample includes hundreds of thousands of distinct CDR3 sequences, roughly 27% seen only once; the top ten take roughly 6.1%. Sequenced input: PBMCs. The receptors here all came from a woman aged 18 to 55 in good health. CDR3s include the opening cysteine and the closing phenylalanine or tryptophan. D genes are given only for firm matches. The size of a clone is reported for some rows only, either as once, few or many, or as a class for expanded clones.

size,J,D,V,length,DNA,CDR3
NA,TRBJ2-3,TRBD2,TRBV25-1,14,TGTGCCAGCAGTGAATCCGGGGGGTCAGATACGCAGTATTTT,CASSESGGSDTQYF
NA,TRBJ1-3,NA,TRBV7-2,13,TGTGCCAGCAGTTCGGACAGTCGAAACACCATATATTTT,CASSSDSRNTIYF
NA,TRBJ2-7,NA,TRBV7-2,13,TGTGCCAGCAGCCGTCCGGGACGCTACGAGCAGTACTTC,CASSRPGRYEQYF
NA,TRBJ1-6,TRBD1,TRBV5-1,15,TGCGCCAGCAGCAAAACAGGGGAGTATAATTCACCCCTCCACTTT,CASSKTGEYNSPLHF
once,TRBJ1-1,TRBD1,TRBV5-1,15,TGCGCCAGCACCTTCTCGAACAGGGGAAGCGCTGAAGCTTTCTTT,CASTFSNRGSAEAFF
few,TRBJ1-1,NA,TRBV5-6,14,TGTGCCAGCAGCGCCCTCGGCGGGAACACTGAAGCTTTCTTT,CASSALGGNTEAFF
NA,TRBJ2-7,TRBD1,TRBV20-1,14,TGCAGTGCTACCCGCTGGGACAGTAAATACGAGCAGTACTTC,CSATRWDSKYEQYF
NA,TRBJ2-1,TRBD2,TRBV7-2,13,TGTGCCAGCAGCCGGACTAGCGTTACCGAGCAGTTCTTC,CASSRTSVTEQFF
few,TRBJ1-1,NA,TRBV18,16,TGTGCCAGCTCACTGCAGGGCAGACACATGAACACTGAAGCTTTCTTT,CASSLQGRHMNTEAFF
few,TRBJ1-5,TRBD1,TRBV2,14,TGTGCCAGCACCGTGGGACAGGGACATCAGCCCCAGCATTTT,CASTVGQGHQPQHF
NA,TRBJ1-1,TRBD1,TRBV5-6,14,TGTGCCAGCAGCTTTAGGACAGGGGGCATCGAAGCTTTCTTT,CASSFRTGGIEAFF
NA,TRBJ1-2,NA,TRBV4-3,15,TGCGCCAGCAGCCAAGATATAGGGGCTAACCATGGCTACACCTTC,CASSQDIGANHGYTF
NA,TRBJ1-1,NA,TRBV25-1,14,TGTGCCAGCCGCCCAGGGAAAGCGAACATTGAAGCTTTCTTT,CASRPGKANIEAFF
NA,TRBJ1-1,NA,TRBV14,19,TGTGCCAGCAGCCCAAAGCCGGGGAACAGGGCAGTGGCGATGGCCGAAGCTTTCTTT,CASSPKPGNRAVAMAEAFF
NA,TRBJ2-1,NA,TRBV10-3,17,TGTGCCATCAGTGAGACTCGACCCCCTGACCCTTACAATGAGCAGTTCTTC,CAISETRPPDPYNEQFF
NA,TRBJ2-1,NA,TRBV5-6,12,TGTGCCAGCAGTTCCGCCCTGTATGAGCAGTTCTTC,CASSSALYEQFF
few,TRBJ1-1,NA,TRBV10-3,11,TGTGCCATCAAGGGACACACTGAAGCTTTCTTT,CAIKGHTEAFF
NA,TRBJ2-3,NA,TRBV6-5,14,TGTGCCAGCAGTTACTCACACACTACAGATACGCAGTATTTT,CASSYSHTTDTQYF
few,TRBJ2-5,NA,TRBV12-3/TRBV12-4,13,TGTGCCAGCAGTTTAATCGAGGGGGAGACCCAGTACTTC,CASSLIEGETQYF
NA,TRBJ1-2,TRBD1,TRBV15,19,TGTGCCACCAGCACTCCTGCTAGGACAGGCCCACTGATTGGCTATGGCTACACCTTC,CATSTPARTGPLIGYGYTF
NA,TRBJ2-7,NA,TRBV18,14,TGTGCCAGCTCACCACCCGGGGGCATCTACGAGCAGTACTTC,CASSPPGGIYEQYF
NA,TRBJ2-7,NA,TRBV12-3/TRBV12-4,14,TGTGCCAGCAGTTATCTACAGGGAGTCGACGAGCAGTACTTC,CASSYLQGVDEQYF
NA,TRBJ1-1,NA,TRBV18,14,TGTGCCAGCTCACCATCCCAGTGGGACACTGAAGCTTTCTTT,CASSPSQWDTEAFF
many,TRBJ1-1,NA,TRBV12-3/TRBV12-4,15,TGTGCCAGCAGTCCATCCGGGTTAGGCGACACTGAAGCTTTCTTT,CASSPSGLGDTEAFF
many,TRBJ1-1,NA,TRBV12-3/TRBV12-4,14,TGTGCCAGCAGAGCGTTTAAGGGGAACACTGAAGCTTTCTTT,CASRAFKGNTEAFF
NA,TRBJ2-5,NA,TRBV29-1,12,TGCAGCGTTGAAGATCTAGAAGAGACCCAGTACTTC,CSVEDLEETQYF
NA,TRBJ2-2,NA,TRBV6-5,15,TGTGCCAGCAGTTACTCACCCCTTTCCCCCGGGGAGCTGTTTTTT,CASSYSPLSPGELFF
few,TRBJ1-2,NA,TRBV29-1,14,TGCAGCGTTGGCCCCGACTCGAAACCTTATGGCTACACCTTC,CSVGPDSKPYGYTF